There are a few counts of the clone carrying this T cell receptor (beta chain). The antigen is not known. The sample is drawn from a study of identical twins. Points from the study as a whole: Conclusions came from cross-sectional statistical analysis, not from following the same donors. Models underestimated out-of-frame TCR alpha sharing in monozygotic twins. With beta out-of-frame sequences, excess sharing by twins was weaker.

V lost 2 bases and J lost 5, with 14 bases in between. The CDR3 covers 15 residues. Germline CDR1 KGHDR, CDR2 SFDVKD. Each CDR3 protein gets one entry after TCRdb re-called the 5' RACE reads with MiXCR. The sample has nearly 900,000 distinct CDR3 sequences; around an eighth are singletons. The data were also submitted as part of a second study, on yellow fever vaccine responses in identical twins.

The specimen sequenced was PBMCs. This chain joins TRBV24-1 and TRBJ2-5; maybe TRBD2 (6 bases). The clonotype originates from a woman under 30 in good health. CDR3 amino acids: CATSDSGSGGETQYF. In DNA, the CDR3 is TGTGCCACCAGTGATTCAGGGTCTGGAGGGGAGACCCAGTACTTC.